The entry below gives a single TCR beta chain sequence along with its context. The germline CDR1 and CDR2 sequences are SNHLY and FYNNEI. The CDR3 covers 14 residues. Losses at the gene ends were 4 bases for V and 6 bases for J; bases not matched to a gene: 5. Participants were aged about 18 to 95 years, lived in some 23 US areas, and enrolled virtually. The data were obtained in a study of blood T cell repertoires in COVID-19. Looking at the study overall: The analysed material was cDNA or gDNA that came from T cells, B-cell-depleted T cells, or PBMCs.

In the original workflow: Scientists estimated how many nucleated cells there were by amplifying reference gene primers. The repertoire was sequenced with immunoSEQ multiplex PCR; TCRdb's copy has only in-frame clones and lacks some. That table gives V, J and clone size, and the DNA gave D and trimming. The data show around 430,000 clones, around nine tenths seen once. The receptor was isolated from a woman aged 45-60 years who had recovered from COVID-19. The V gene is TRBV2, the J gene TRBJ2-1; 8 nucleotides line up with TRBD2. Sample: PBMCs or T cells enriched from blood (not recorded which). The CDR3 reads CASSVLAASNEQFF. The CDR3 region has the DNA TGTGCCAGCAGTGTACTAGCGGCATCCAATGAGCAGTTCTTC.